Following are 17 T cell receptor beta chains from one sample sequenced in a study of CD8 T cells in ankylosing spondylitis. Regarding the study as a whole: In ankylosing spondylitis blood, a motif of roughly 8 highly homologous TCR beta variants appeared characteristic.

Their recognized antigens are unknown. In TCRdb, the 5' RACE reads were re-called with MiXCR into one record per CDR3 protein. In the table there are hundreds of thousands of distinct CDR3 sequences, approximately 17% of which are singletons. The sample was blood, either unsorted or a sorted T cell fraction (not recorded which). The source of these receptors is a male donor with ankylosing spondylitis.

The chain combines TRBV6-2 or TRBV6-3 with TRBJ2-7, with TRBD1 matching 8 bases. This CDR3 spans 16 amino acids. Germline CDR1 is MNHEY and CDR2 is SVGEGT. V trimming: 0 bases; J trimming: 4 bases; junction bases outside the gene matches: 8. CDR3: CASSYSPGQATYEQYF. The DNA of the CDR3 is TGTGCCAGCAGTTACTCGCCGGGACAGGCAACTTACGAGCAGTACTTC.

The genes are TRBV11-2 and TRBJ2-7; 8 bases are shared with TRBD1. Trimming cost V 4 bases and J 6 bases; bases outside gene matches: 5. This CDR3 is 13 amino acids long. The germline CDR1 and CDR2 sequences are SGHAT and FQNNGV. The CDR3 is CASSSTTGVEQYF. The CDR3 bases are TGTGCCAGCAGCTCAACGACAGGGGTCGAGCAGTACTTC.

The rearrangement joins TRBV6-5 to TRBJ2-1; TRBD2 agrees at 14 bases. CDR3 size: 16 residues. Germline CDR1 MNHEY, CDR2 SVGAGI. Losses at the gene ends were 1 base for V and 7 bases for J; bases not matched to a gene: 3. CDR3 amino acids: CASSYYGLAGGNEQFF. The CDR3 DNA sequence: TGTGCCAGCAGTTACTATGGACTAGCGGGAGGAAATGAGCAGTTCTTC.

The V and J genes are TRBV12-3 or TRBV12-4 and TRBJ2-1; TRBD2 matches at 12 bases. V lost 4 bases to trimming and J lost 7 bases; unmatched junction nucleotides: 5. The CDR3 sequence is 15 residues long. The CDR3 coding sequence is TGTGCCAGCAGTTCAGGACTAGCGGGAATTAATGAGCAGTTCTTC. Encoded protein: CASSSGLAGINEQFF.

This clonotype was detected a few times. The chain has TRBV5-1 and TRBJ2-7, with D perhaps TRBD1 or TRBD2 (7 bases each). This CDR3 comprises 13 residues. Germline V gives CDR1 SGHRS, CDR2 YFSETQ. With 3 bases removed from V and 6 bases from J, the gap between germline ends came to 13 bases. This CDR3 reads CASSSRGGVEQYF. The DNA of the CDR3 is TGCGCCAGCAGCTCCAGGGGGGGTGTCGAGCAGTACTTC.

This clonotype has only a few counts. V usage is TRBV6-5 and J usage is TRBJ2-3, with a possible D match to TRBD2 (6 bases). V lost 2 bases and J 14 bases, leaving 17 bases between the germline ends. This CDR3 has 13 amino acids. Germline CDR1 and CDR2: MNHEY and SVGAGI. The chain's CDR3 is CASSYGKGGERYF. The CDR3, as DNA: TGTGCCAGCAGTTACGGGAAGGGAGGAGAGCGGTATTTT.

The chain joins TRBV6-1 to TRBJ1-1; 8 nucleotides match TRBD1. The CDR3 has 16 amino acids. Germline V gives CDR1 MNHNS, CDR2 SASEGT. V lost 6 bases, J lost 1 base, and 10 bases stayed unmatched. CDR3 sequence (DNA): TGTGCCAGCAGACACGGACAGGGACCTAGGAACACTGAAGCTTTCTTT. As protein: CASRHGQGPRNTEAFF.

The rearrangement joins TRBV20-1 to TRBJ1-2; D is undetermined. Trimming pared 4 bases from V and 4 bases from J, leaving 13 bases between. The CDR3 has 13 amino acids. Looked up from germline, CDR1 is DFQATT and CDR2 is SNEGSKA (reference sequence). The CDR3 DNA reads TGCAGTGCTAATCAAAGGACCCTCTATGGCTACACCTTC. Protein product: CSANQRTLYGYTF.

The rearrangement uses TRBV19 and TRBJ1-2, with D perhaps TRBD1 (5 bases). This CDR3 spans 14 amino acids. The V gene's germline CDR1 is LNHDA and CDR2 SQIVND (reference sequence). V dropped 4 bases and J dropped 4 bases, with 13 bases sitting between them. CDR3 DNA sequence: TGTGCCAGTAGTAATCCCGGGGCTGGCTATGGCTACACCTTC. Protein sequence: CASSNPGAGYGYTF.

This clonotype came up many times. The chain links TRBV5-1 to TRBJ1-2; a possible D gene is TRBD1 (6 bases). The germline gives CDR1 SGHRS, CDR2 YFSETQ. There are 13 residues in the CDR3. V lost 3 bases, J lost 3 bases, and 9 bases lay in between. This chain's CDR3 is CASSWDNDYGYTF. DNA for the CDR3: TGCGCCAGCAGCTGGGACAACGACTATGGCTACACCTTC.

This clonotype was observed at least ten times. This chain links TRBV29-1 with TRBJ1-4, with D unclear. This CDR3 spans 13 amino acids. Trimming took off 3 bases at V and 5 bases at J, with 10 bases between the two ends. Germline CDR1 is SQVTM and CDR2 is ANQGSEA. CDR3 sequence (DNA): TGCAGCGTTGAGACGGATAACAATGAAAAACTGTTTTTT. Its protein product is CSVETDNNEKLFF.

This clonotype was recorded a few times. This rearrangement joins TRBV14 to TRBJ1-6; D unresolved. V shed 0 bases and J shed 9 bases, with 3 bases lying between them. Germline lookup yields CDR1 SGHDN and CDR2 FVKESK. The CDR3 covers 12 residues. The CDR3 spells CASSQDPSPLHF. The CDR3 region has the DNA TGTGCCAGCAGCCAAGACCCTTCACCCCTCCACTTT.

The V and J genes are TRBV4-1 and TRBJ1-6; 11 bases align to TRBD1. Trimming took 1 base from V and 9 from J; bases not matched to a gene: 8. CDR3 length: 17 amino acids. Germline CDR1 MGHRA, CDR2 YSYEKL. CDR3 bases: TGCGCCAGCAGCCAAGGGCAACGGACAGGGGGCGTTTCACCCCTCCACTTT. It specifies CASSQGQRTGGVSPLHF.

This chain links TRBV28 with TRBJ1-5, with a tentative D call TRBD1 (5 bases). Germline CDR1 reads MDHEN; CDR2 reads SYDVKM. V dropped 6 bases and J dropped 6 bases, with 12 bases sitting between them. This CDR3 is 13 amino acids long. The CDR3 region is CASRRPGPQPQHF. Written as DNA, the CDR3 is TGTGCCAGCAGGCGGCCGGGACCTCAGCCCCAGCATTTT.

This clonotype turned up a few times. This chain connects TRBV11-2 to TRBJ2-2; D could derive from TRBD1 or TRBD2 (5 bases each). The CDR3 sequence is 15 residues long. CDR1 SGHAT and CDR2 FQNNGV come from the germline V gene. Trimming pared 5 bases from V and 6 bases from J, leaving 16 bases between. The CDR3 here is CASSRDPRSAGELFF. The CDR3 DNA follows: TGTGCCAGCAGCCGGGACCCCCGGTCGGCCGGGGAGCTGTTTTTT.

V and J are TRBV6-2 or TRBV6-3 and TRBJ2-7, with D tentatively TRBD1 (6 bases). The CDR3 has 16 residues. Per germline, CDR1 MNHEY and CDR2 SVGEGT. Trimming cost V 6 bases and J 9 bases, with 27 bases left between them. The CDR3 region has the DNA TGTGCCAGCAGAGGGGGAAGTCAGGCCCTCCAATCGTCGCAGTACTTC. This sequence encodes CASRGGSQALQSSQYF.

This clonotype was seen more than once but under ten times. The genes are TRBV5-1 and TRBJ1-4; TRBD1 is a possible D gene (5 bases). Per the germline V gene, CDR1 is SGHRS and CDR2 is YFSETQ. This CDR3 has 16 amino acids. Deletions cut 4 bases from V and 0 bases from J, with 13 bases between. Here the CDR3 reads CASSTRQIATNEKLFF. The DNA of the CDR3 is TGCGCCAGCAGCACCAGACAGATTGCAACTAATGAAAAACTGTTTTTT.